The sequence of this T cell receptor beta chain was determined in a study of long-term antiretroviral therapy in people with HIV (dated by TCRdb to about 2022). Looking at the study overall: The earliest samples were collected roughly a decade before the 2015 WHO recommendation for immediate ART, at a time when ART was usually postponed until CD4 counts fell. A retrospective serial study tested whether changes in peripheral blood TRB repertoire composition and diversity were associated with ART initiation and durable HIV suppression. The cohort contributed about 200 cryopreserved PBMC samples from around 30 adults with confirmed HIV infection, collected serially over a mean of about six years (range 1-12). Of the 30 participants with HIV, roughly 10 were female. Test extractions of a monoclonal T-cell line alongside about 35 polyclonal samples showed no cross-contamination during QIAcube processing.

Cut back by 4 bases and 2 bases, the V and J ends lie 27 bases apart. For CDR1 and CDR2, the germline V gene lists LGHNA and YSLEER. The CDR3 holds 19 amino acids from the cysteine to the phenylalanine. Just the 57-base CDR3 DNA is kept, in frame starting at base 1. The immunoSEQ hsTCRB v3.0 assay was used at survey level resolution for TRB variable region sequencing. The targeted TRB sequencing depth was about 35,000-55,000 T-cell genomes per sample. An Illumina MiSeq with a v3 150-cycle kit was used to sequence the pooled TRB libraries. The authors' pipeline ran thus. Repertoire analysis was run in R within a reproducible Nextflow workflow that covered QC, data transformation and analysis. Custom analyses were implemented in LymphoSeq2, an R package for AIRR-Seq data exploration. Several samples that yielded fewer than 5000 total TRB sequences were excluded, so that about 200 HIV repertoires were analyzed. Among the approximately 180 HIV repertoires that were kept, under 60 were collected before ART initiation and more than 120 were collected after ART initiation. Each repertoire was downsampled to 5000 TRB nucleotide sequences, and summary statistics were averaged across 100 downsampling iterations. Only TRB sequences with CDR3 regions of at least seven amino acids were retained for analysis. A Shannon entropy-derived clonality score and the Gini coefficient were used to measure diversity. Repertoire networks linked the top 5000 CDR3 amino acid sequences whenever two sequences differed by an edit distance of one. Antigen specificity groups and MHC restriction were predicted for TRB CDR3 amino acid sequences with GLIPH2. To flag known CMV, EBV, HIV or tissue antigen associations, CDR3 amino acid sequences were matched against VDJdb and McPAS-TCR. Pre-ART, post-ART and control groups were compared with Wilcoxon signed-rank tests and Holm-Bonferroni correction. As stored in TCRdb, this immuneACCESS dataset retains in-frame rearrangements with V and J assigned. A fraction of the clones does not appear; measured against another copy, unresolved V genes explain less than half of the discrepancy, and the remainder lacks a known reason. V, J and clone size are those of that table, while D and trimming were read from the DNA. The sample profile shows approximately 29,000 clones; less than 90% of them were found once. The biggest ten clones account for under 8% of the sample.

This clone was seen once. Its antigen remains unidentified. No much larger clone is present one base from it, and per-base qualities are unavailable. To be included, a participant needed at least one PBMC sample from before ART initiation plus at least two post-ART samples. Treatment was received in the United States of America by all participants with HIV. Before DNA extraction, cryopreserved samples of about 1-11 million PBMC were thawed and then washed. At the time of the earliest PBMC sample, participants with HIV were aged between about 20 and 55 years. PBMC samples from each participant spanned 1-4 timepoints before ART initiation and 2-8 timepoints after ART initiation, with a median of 7 samples. Serial HIV viral load, CD4+ T-cell count, ART history and demographic data were obtained for every participant. Genomic DNA was extracted from unsorted PBMC with a Qiagen kit on a QIAcube, with processing performed in batches of 12 samples.

General findings and caveats noted by the study authors: Expanded TRB clones identified before ART initiation dominated the repertoire across all time points, though the dominance fluctuated and decreased in many PLHIV after ART. Compared with controls, HIV repertoires had narrower CDR3 length ranges, and the network structure pointed to an antigen-experienced repertoire that shifted only slightly toward naive after ART. A significant increase in TRB diversity was found to be associated with ART initiation, although TRB diversity was observed to remain significantly below that of transplant donor controls even after long-term ART. Owing to limited PBMC availability, only the TCR beta chain was sequenced, without alpha chain pairing. Samples dated from the mid-2000s to the late 2010s, and the ART regimens used may be less effective than current ones. Because cell numbers in pre-ART samples were limited, unsorted PBMC were profiled instead of sorted CD4+ and CD8+ T cells. No data were available on ART adherence, viral resistance or therapy changes, limiting inferences about post-ART repertoire changes.

The sequence is built from TRBV4-3 and TRBJ2-7; perhaps TRBD2 is the D gene, with 5 bases matching. The TCR was taken from a man between 18 and 29 years old with HIV. The input for sequencing was unsorted PBMCs, taken 0.4 years after starting antiretroviral therapy. The DNA reads as follows: TGCGCCAGCAGCCTTCATATTAGGACCCGGCTGGAGGTAGCCTACGAGCAGTACTTC. Its product reads: CASSLHIRTRLEVAYEQYF.